This TCR beta chain was captured by sequencing in a study of Graves' ophthalmopathy and Graves' hyperthyroidism. Background on the study: Researchers classed hyperthyroidism as stable given no ophthalmopathy within 18 months of follow-up.

RNA transcripts yielded amplified TCR beta CDR3 regions. HTBI primers primed a first-round RT-PCR, and a second-round multiplex PCR followed. TCRdb reanalysed the multiplex PCR reads using MiXCR and keeps one entry per CDR3 protein. This table holds approximately 1.2 million distinct CDR3 sequences, roughly two fifths found once. This clonotype showed up many times. Its antigen is not identified. General study results and limits: Researchers report that a 13-signature model separated ophthalmopathy from stable hyperthyroidism, posting 87.88% sensitivity and 75% to 84% specificity. The study's model predicted ophthalmopathy progression at 70.59% sensitivity and 72% to 85% specificity.

CDR1 is LNHDA, CDR2 SQIVND, per germline (reference sequence). Deletions cut 3 bases from V and 7 bases from J, with 18 bases between. There are 15 residues in the CDR3. The chain has TRBV19 and TRBJ1-2, with TRBD1 as a possible D gene (6 bases). Sequencing was carried out using peripheral blood or thyroid tissue (not recorded which). This clonotype was sampled from an adult man with Graves' hyperthyroidism. The CDR3 sequence is CASSISRTEGAGYTF. CDR3 DNA: TGTGCCAGTAGTATCAGTAGGACAGAGGGCGCTGGCTACACCTTC.